The present T cell receptor (beta chain) was sequenced within a study of CD8+CD57+ T cells in acquired aplastic anemia. Study overall: DNA per sorted CD4+ or CD8+ sample ranged about 0.19 to 30 ug, averaging about 3 ug. Findings and limits, study-wide: Significant differences in CD8+ Simpson's diversity were not observed between patients and controls. Overlapping CD8+ CDR3 repertoires of patients and controls contained approximately 29 shared sequences.

According to the study, genomic DNA was the template for TCR beta VDJ and CDR3 profiling. TCRdb recomputed calls from the reads with MiXCR, one row per CDR3 protein. The sample contains hundreds of thousands of distinct CDR3 sequences, roughly 68% of which appear only once. Of note for this clonotype: Its antigen is not identified.

V was pared by 6 bases and J by 8 bases, with 8 bases between. CDR3 length: 12 amino acids. Sequenced: sorted CD4+, CD8+, or CD8+CD57+ T cells (not recorded which) from PBMCs. The chain links TRBV12-3 or TRBV12-4 to TRBJ1-6; D might be TRBD1 (6 bases). The clonotype was recovered from a human donor in good health, serving as a control. This CDR3 is CASRHRDSPLHF. For the CDR3, the DNA is TGTGCCAGCAGGCACAGGGATTCACCCCTCCACTTT.